This T cell receptor beta chain was recovered during a study of neurological immune-mediated disorders. This clonotype has a count of ten or more. The making of cDNA relied on 5'RACE with 10-nucleotide random UMIs. Using its own MiXCR run on the 5' RACE reads, TCRdb lists one record per CDR3 protein. The table includes some 26,000 distinct CDR3 sequences, just over 6.5% detected once. Maryland, USA blood bank volunteers served as healthy controls. Preparation of the unsorted libraries drew on 2 million PBMCs stored at -80 C. V was trimmed by 0 bases and J by 0 bases, leaving 12 bases between them. Germline CDR1 reads DFQATT; CDR2 reads SNEGSKA (reference sequence). This CDR3 has 17 amino acids.

Sequenced sample: PBMCs. The genes are TRBV20-1 and TRBJ1-6; D is unresolved. This receptor was taken from a woman in her fifties or sixties in good health. CDR3 bases: TGCAGTGCTAGAGAGAACGGCCGGAGCTCCTATAATTCACCCCTCCACTTT. It codes for CSARENGRSSYNSPLHF.